The rows below give T cell receptor beta chains drawn from one sample of a study of blood T cell repertoires in COVID-19. Using immunoSEQ multiplex PCR, the repertoire was profiled, and TCRdb retains in-frame clones only, with some absent. The sample shows roughly 200,000 clones, approximately 84% of them seen only once. Sequencing used peripheral blood. The receptors were sampled from a man older than 75 with acute or convalescent COVID-19. Each CDR3 is given with its conserved first and last residue. A D gene is named only where the DNA matches it firmly. Rows give clone size only sometimes, using once, few, many, or a class for an expanded clone.

cdr3_length clone_size d_call j_call v_call cdr3_nt cdr3_aa
17 - - TRBJ2-5 TRBV24-1 TGTGCCACCAGTCCAAGCCCGAGCGGGCCTCTTTATGAGACCCAGTACTTC CATSPSPSGPLYETQYF
17 once - TRBJ1-3 TRBV18 TGTGCCAGCTCACCAAGGCCTCACACGGGGACTGGAAACACCATATATTTT CASSPRPHTGTGNTIYF
16 - TRBD2 TRBJ2-1 TRBV24-1 TGTGCCACCAGTCGCAGCGGGAGGGCCTTCTACAATGAGCAGTTCTTC CATSRSGRAFYNEQFF
13 few - TRBJ1-1 TRBV7-9 TGTGCCAGCAGCAGACAACCCAACACTGAAGCTTTCTTT CASSRQPNTEAFF
16 - TRBD2 TRBJ2-2 TRBV5-4 TGTGCCAGCAGCTTGCCTAGCGGGCGCAACACCGGGGAGCTGTTTTTT CASSLPSGRNTGELFF
16 - TRBD2 TRBJ2-2 TRBV28 TGTGCCAGCAGTAGACTAGCGGGAGGCCCCTCCGGGGAGCTGTTTTTT CASSRLAGGPSGELFF
13 - - TRBJ1-2 TRBV10-3 TGTGCCATCAGTGAGCCTAATTCTAGTGGCTACACCTTC CAISEPNSSGYTF
14 - - TRBJ1-2 TRBV28 TGTGCCAGCAGTCGAACGGGACACCTTATAGGCTACACCTTC CASSRTGHLIGYTF
11 - - TRBJ1-1 TRBV7-9 TGTGCCAGCAGCCAAAACACTGAAGCTTTCTTT CASSQNTEAFF
15 - TRBD2 TRBJ2-1 TRBV5-4 TGTGCCAGCAGCTTGGGGGCTAGCGGGAGCGGTGAGCAGTTCTTC CASSLGASGSGEQFF
14 - - TRBJ2-1 TRBV10-3 TGTGCCATCAGTGAGTTAAAGCTAGTTGCTGAGCAGTTCTTC CAISELKLVAEQFF
15 few - TRBJ2-5 TRBV27 TGTGCCAGCAGTTTACGGCAGGGCTTCGGGGGGACCCAGTACTTC CASSLRQGFGGTQYF
10 - - TRBJ2-5 TRBV6-5 TGTGCCAGCCTTCGGGAGACCCAGTACTTC CASLRETQYF
16 - - TRBJ1-4 TRBV18 TGTGCCAGCTCACCTGCCTTGGGCGCAACTAATGAAAAACTGTTTTTT CASSPALGATNEKLFF
15 - TRBD1 TRBJ1-3 TRBV28 TGTGCCAGCAGTTTAACAGGGGCGGCTGGAAACACCATATATTTT CASSLTGAAGNTIYF
17 once TRBD2 TRBJ2-2 TRBV27 TGTGCCAGCAGTCTCTGGGGCGGGAGTGAAGGTACCGGGGAGCTGTTTTTT CASSLWGGSEGTGELFF
13 - TRBD1 TRBJ2-7 TRBV2 TGTGCCAGCTCCGGGACAGGGACTAACGAGCAGTACTTC CASSGTGTNEQYF
14 - TRBD1 TRBJ1-2 TRBV7-9 TGTGCCAGCAGTACAGGACAGGGGAACTATGGCTACACCTTC CASSTGQGNYGYTF
16 - TRBD1 TRBJ2-5 TRBV11-3 TGTGCCAGCAGCCTCGGGACAGGGTTAGCTCAAGAGACCCAGTACTTC CASSLGTGLAQETQYF
11 - - TRBJ1-2 TRBV2 TGTGCCAGCAGCCTCCAGGGCCTGGAGACCTTC CASSLQGLETF
17 once TRBD2 TRBJ2-3 TRBV19 TGTGCCAGTAGTATTAAGGTTCTAGCGGGGTCCACAGATACGCAGTATTTT CASSIKVLAGSTDTQYF
15 - - TRBJ2-7 TRBV11-2 TGTGCCAGCAGCCCCGCCGGACAGTTTACCTACGAGCAGTACTTC CASSPAGQFTYEQYF